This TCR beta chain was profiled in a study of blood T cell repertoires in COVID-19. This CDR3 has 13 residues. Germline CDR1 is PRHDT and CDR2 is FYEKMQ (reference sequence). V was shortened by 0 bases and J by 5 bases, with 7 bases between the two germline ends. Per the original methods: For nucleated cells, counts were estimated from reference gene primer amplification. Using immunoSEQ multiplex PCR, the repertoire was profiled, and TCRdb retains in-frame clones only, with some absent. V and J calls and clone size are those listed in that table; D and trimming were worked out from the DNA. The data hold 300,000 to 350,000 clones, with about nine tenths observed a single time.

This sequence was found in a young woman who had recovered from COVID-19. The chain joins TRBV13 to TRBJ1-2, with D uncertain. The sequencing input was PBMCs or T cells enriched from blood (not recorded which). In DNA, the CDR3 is TGTGCCAGCAGCTTAGGTAACGGGTATGGCTACACCTTC. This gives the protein CASSLGNGYGYTF.